This TCR beta chain was recovered during a study of blood T cell repertoires in COVID-19. Background on the study: The United States, Italy and Spain provided the acute and convalescent COVID-19 samples. From T cells, B-cell-depleted T cells, or PBMCs came the material, which was cDNA or gDNA.

The CDR3 runs to 16 residues. CDR1 and CDR2 from the germline V gene are KGHSY and FQNENV. V was pared by 3 bases and J by 4 bases, with 8 bases of the junction left unmatched. Authors' analysis steps: Cell counts per sample came from amplifying reference gene primers. The data were produced by immunoSEQ multiplex PCR, yet TCRdb's version contains in-frame clones alone and is incomplete. That table is the source of V, J and clone size, and D and trimming were worked out from the DNA. Of over 30,000 clones listed, around 90% were seen once; the top ten hold 5.4%. The gene calls are TRBV16 and TRBJ1-2; 10 bases fit TRBD1. The specimen sequenced was peripheral blood. This sequence originates from a human donor in a cohort sampled during active COVID-19. Written as DNA, the CDR3 is TGTGCCAGCAGCCATGGGACAGGGGCGAGCGCCTATGGCTACACCTTC. It yields the protein CASSHGTGASAYGYTF.